This paragraph reports one T cell receptor beta chain. The data belong to a study of Ad26.COV2.S vaccination and SARS-CoV-2 variants. The V gene lost 4 bases and the J gene lost 2 bases, with 12 bases spanning the gap. The CDR3 sequence is 15 residues long. Germline values: CDR1 SGHTA, CDR2 FQGNSA. Method: immunoSEQ multiplex PCR; TCRdb's copy keeps in-frame clones and lacks some. Among about 410,000 clones listed, roughly 90% were seen once. The treatment here: 15 to 20 received Ad26.COV2.S at low or high dose, single or two shots; roughly five received placebo; per-sample allocation not given. The samples date from day 63 after the first vaccine or placebo injection. Wuhan-strain SARS-CoV-2 spike was expressed by the Ad26 vector that made up the vaccine.

This receptor was obtained from a person aged 18-65 years who received the Ad26.COV2.S COVID-19 vaccine or a placebo. The sample in question was peripheral blood, obtained in a trial of Ad26.COV2.S vaccine versus placebo. V usage is TRBV7-2 and J usage is TRBJ1-5; possible D gene TRBD1, 5 bases. The CDR3 nucleotides read TGTGCCAGCAGCTCGCGGGACGCCGGCAATCAGCCCCAGCATTTT. This sequence encodes CASSSRDAGNQPQHF.